Sequencing of this T cell receptor (beta chain) was carried out in a study of cytomegalovirus exposure and HLA in healthy donors. Notes on the study in general: In a later analysis, TCR beta V- and J-gene trimming showed a link to a missense DCLRE1C variant. The study reported that TCR beta sequences accurately predicted HLA-A and HLA-B alleles in most subjects.

Donors in the study were healthy people who gave bone marrow. Sampled while nominally healthy, donors likely had unrecorded immune exposures. V dropped 5 bases and J dropped 0 bases, with 10 bases sitting between them. Germline CDR1 reads LNHDA; CDR2 reads SQIVND (reference sequence). CDR3 length: 15 amino acids. Use of 60 Vbeta and 13 Jbeta primers characterized the PCR. Assay: immunoSEQ multiplex PCR; the TCRdb copy retains only in-frame clones and omits some. Altogether more than 85,000 clones are present, roughly three quarters being singletons, with the ten largest covering over 4%. As regards this clone: No antigen is known for it.

The sequenced material came from PBMCs. The TCR comes from a female donor in good health and CMV-seropositive. The rearrangement links TRBV19 to TRBJ2-2, with D tentatively TRBD1 (5 bases). DNA for the CDR3: TGTGCCAGTAGTTCGCGGACACCGAACACCGGGGAGCTGTTTTTT. Translation gives CASSSRTPNTGELFF.